These 10 T cell receptor beta chains were all obtained from the same sample, sequenced in a study of regulatory T cells in long-lasting Graves disease. Specified time point: persistent/refractory GD, antithyroid drugs over 5 years with positive TRAb. PBMC-derived RNA was used for the TCR library. Researchers made TCR beta libraries by using iRepertoire HTBI primers and running Arm-PCR on CDR3 regions. TCRdb reprocessed the multiplex PCR reads via MiXCR and lists one record per CDR3 protein. Of roughly 400,000 distinct CDR3 sequences in the sample, over 20% are singletons; the top ten hold roughly an eighth. The specimen comprised peripheral blood mononuclear cells (PBMCs), sampled when the disease was refractory, from a patient treated with antithyroid drugs. These receptors all stem from a female donor with Graves disease.

As concerns this clonotype: A much larger clone lies a single base off, so this may be a read error. The chain couples TRBV28 to TRBJ2-7; D gene ambiguous. The CDR3 totals 12 residues. Between the trimmed V and J ends, which lost 8 bases and 3 bases, there was a span of 11 bases. CDR1 MDHEN and CDR2 SYDVKM come from the germline V gene. CDR3 protein: CASGYLDYEQYF. CDR3 nucleotide sequence: TGTGCCAGCGGTTATCTAGACTACGAGCAGTACTTC.

This clonotype was recorded at least ten times. The chain combines TRBV12-3 or TRBV12-4 with TRBJ1-1; D is unresolved. The length of the CDR3 is 13 residues. The ends were cut back, 10 bases at V and 1 base at J, with 13 bases in the middle. The CDR3 nucleotides read TGTGCCAACCGGGGAGCAAAGAACACTGAAGCTTTCTTT. Translation: CANRGAKNTEAFF.

The V and J genes are TRBV7-9 and TRBJ2-7, with D perhaps TRBD1 or TRBD2 (5 bases each). The CDR3 is 15 amino acids. The germline V and J ends were trimmed by 2 bases and 9 bases, with 20 bases remaining between them. Looked up from germline, CDR1 is SEHNR and CDR2 is FQNEAQ (reference sequence). For the CDR3, the DNA is TGTGCCAGCAGCTTAATAGGGGCCCGCCTGAGCGGGCAGTACTTC. This encodes CASSLIGARLSGQYF.

This clonotype was seen at least ten times. The chain links TRBV19 to TRBJ1-1; D gene uncertain. The V and J ends lost 7 bases and 2 bases respectively, with 11 bases between them. CDR1 and CDR2 from the germline V gene are LNHDA and SQIVND (reference sequence). This CDR3 spans 13 amino acids. CDR3 sequence (DNA): TGTGCCAGTAATCCCGGGCTAAACACTGAAGCTTTCTTT. Encoded protein: CASNPGLNTEAFF.

J is TRBJ2-2 and V is TRBV10-3; D gene unclear. The CDR3 spans 12 residues. Germline V CDR1 and CDR2: ENHRY, SYGVKD. V gave up 3 bases and J gave up 3 bases, with 2 bases separating them. CDR3 residues: CAISDYTGELFF. In DNA, the CDR3 is TGTGCCATCAGTGATTACACCGGGGAGCTGTTTTTT.

This clonotype turned up a few times. The rearrangement uses TRBV6-1 and TRBJ1-5; possibly TRBD1 for D (5 bases). The CDR3 runs 13 residues. Germline lookup yields CDR1 MNHNS and CDR2 SASEGT. V gave up 7 bases and J gave up 6 bases, with 13 bases separating them. CDR3: CASTRDLGQPQHF. The CDR3, as DNA: TGTGCCAGCACAAGGGACCTCGGTCAGCCCCAGCATTTT.

For this clonotype: An end of the junction differs from the germline gene, which may be a read error. V gene TRBV20-1 combines with J gene TRBJ2-7, with 9 bases matching TRBD1. The CDR3 totals 18 residues. Looked up from germline, CDR1 is DFQATT and CDR2 is SNEGSKA (reference sequence). The CDR3 spells CSAREAIGTGHGSYEQYF. The CDR3 DNA sequence: TGCAGTGCTCGAGAGGCTATCGGGACAGGGCATGGGTCCTACGAGCAGTACTTC.

In this sample, this clonotype turned up a few times. The chain employs TRBV28 and TRBJ1-5; 8 nucleotides align to TRBD1. Trimming at V came to 6 bases and at J to 7 bases, leaving 8 bases not matched to a gene. Germline V gene data show CDR1 as MDHEN and CDR2 as SYDVKM. This CDR3 is 14 amino acids long. For the CDR3, the DNA is TGTGCCAGCAGGGACAGGGAGAATGACCAGCCCCAGCATTTT. It codes for CASRDRENDQPQHF. The full variable domain, in which reference TRBV28 and TRBJ1-5 provide the parts outside the CDR3, is DVKVTQSSRYLVKRTGEKVFLECVQDMDHENMFWYRQDPGLGLRLIYFSYDVKMKEKGDIPEGYSVSREKKERFSLILESASTNQTSMYLCASRDRENDQPQHFGDGTRLSIL.

This clonotype was found a few times. This chain links TRBV4-2 with TRBJ2-7; 9 nucleotides line up with TRBD2. The length of the CDR3 is 16 residues. The ends lost 0 bases at V and 0 bases at J; junction bases unmatched: 3. Per the germline V gene, CDR1 is LGHNA and CDR2 is YNFKEQ. The CDR3 nucleotides read TGTGCCAGCAGCCAAGAAGCAGCGGGAGGCTCCTACGAGCAGTACTTC. This gives the protein CASSQEAAGGSYEQYF.

This clonotype has only a few counts. This sequence joins TRBV19 and TRBJ2-7; tentatively, D is TRBD1 (6 bases). V lost 6 bases and J lost 3, with 12 bases in between. The V gene's germline CDR1 is LNHDA and CDR2 SQIVND (reference sequence). CDR3 length equals 13 residues. CDR3 loop: CASSHKQGYEQYF. The CDR3 DNA reads TGTGCCAGTAGCCACAAACAGGGCTACGAGCAGTACTTC.